The present TCR beta chain was sequenced within a study of T cells in Graves' hyperthyroidism and ophthalmopathy (dated by TCRdb to the late 2010s). Notes on the research overall: Peripheral blood was sampled at the time of initial diagnosis, prior to any treatment. Thyroid tissue and blood T-cell repertoires from about six Graves' hyperthyroidism patients were also compared in the study. After sampling, hyperthyroidism patients received methimazole starting at 30 mg daily, and ophthalmopathy patients received high-dose intravenous methylprednisolone. The roughly 100 discovery patients were divided at random into training and test sets in a 7:3 ratio. TCR V-J signatures able to tell the groups apart were searched for in a discovery cohort of 90 to 100 patients, of whom 43 had Graves' ophthalmopathy and around 56 had stable Graves' hyperthyroidism. Prospective prediction of ophthalmopathy was tested in an independent validation cohort of 18 hyperthyroidism patients and some 17 patients who later progressed to ophthalmopathy. According to the paper, TCR Vbeta CDR3 sequencing was carried out on approximately 140 peripheral blood samples, which came from some 41 ophthalmopathy, around 74 hyperthyroidism and about 17 progressor patients. The study at large found these results: In cross-validation, a model built on a 13 V-J signature told ophthalmopathy apart from stable hyperthyroidism with 85% to 90% sensitivity and roughly 81% specificity, and in testing the same model reached 80%/75%. Sample size was not statistically predetermined, and blinding of investigators to group allocation was not performed. Most expanded thyroid clonotypes (frequency above 0.001) were also detected in blood, a finding suggesting that blood repertoires may reflect thyroid immune responses. During validation, the model predicted progression to ophthalmopathy a median of approximately 6 months ahead of onset, with 60% to 71% sensitivity and around 72% specificity.

This clonotype has just a few counts. There is no known antigen for this receptor. The sample holds no much larger clone one base away, and base qualities are not on file. Graves' hyperthyroidism was defined as stable when no progression to ophthalmopathy occurred over 18 months of follow-up. Hyperthyroidism patients were newly diagnosed, with disease duration under 2 months, and aged 18 to 65 years. Any patient with an uncontrolled infection, another autoimmune disease, pregnancy or lactation was excluded. Diagnoses were based on clinical symptoms, serum thyroxine and TRAb, thyroid ultrasound and orbital computed tomography. PBMCs were separated from roughly 10 ml of fresh peripheral blood using Ficoll-Paque density gradient centrifugation. Trizol reagent was used to extract total RNA, and RNA quality was then checked on an Agilent 2100 Bioanalyzer. The CDR3 covers 15 residues, taking in both the cysteine and the phenylalanine. This entry keeps only the CDR3 DNA: 45 bases, framed from base 1. The germline V gene (reference sequence) gives CDR1 as SEHNR and CDR2 as FQNEAQ. Trimming removed 4 bases from V and 7 bases from J; the gene matches leave 9 bases unexplained.

The TCR beta CDR3 regions were amplified from the RNA transcripts. The TCR CDR3 was subjected to a first round of RT-PCR using the HTBI primer set and the Qiagen OneStep RT-PCR kit. Libraries were constructed in a second round of multiplex PCR, after which size selection and purification were carried out. Sequencing of the libraries was done on an Illumina HiSeq2000 using paired-end 100 bp reads. The paper's data handling went like this. Raw data were processed with SOAPnuke, discarding reads with adapters, uncalled bases, mean Phred below 15, or no exact constant-primer or identifier match. High-quality paired reads were merged with COPE v1.2.5, and unique nucleotide sequences were defined as clonotypes. MiTCR v1.1 was used to align the clonotypes against IMGT TRBV, TRBD and TRBJ reference segments. The analysis was restricted to V-J combinations with a frequency above 0.0001, which together covered 99% to 99.2% of the repertoires. A TCS score was defined as the ratio of F50 (clonal expansion) to E x V (chaos), with BLOSUM62-based TCRdist applied between CDR3 peptides within each V-J. Welch's t-statistics and random forest reduced some 510 V-J features to 13, which were used in a naive Bayes classifier (R e1071). Starting from the raw public reads, TCRdb applied fastp trimming at Q25, assembled clones with MiXCR and retained in-frame beta chains. Each record represents a unique CDR3 protein, reported with the most common genes and DNA among its rows. These V and J calls originate from TCRdb's pipeline instead of the authors' own analysis. In all, the sample holds roughly 700,000 distinct CDR3 sequences, and 13% to 15% of those were seen once. Roughly a tenth of the sample is in the top ten clones.

Recombination joined TRBV7-9 with TRBJ2-2; 7 bases in the middle match TRBD1. This receptor was identified in a woman aged 18-29 years with Graves' hyperthyroidism. The sample taken for sequencing was blood. The nucleotides are TGTGCCAGCAGCTCCGCCAGACAGGGCCACGGGGAGCTGTTTTTT. Protein translation: CASSSARQGHGELFF.